The next 27 T cell receptor beta chains were all read from a single sample in a study of cytomegalovirus exposure and HLA in healthy donors. Use of 60 Vbeta and 13 Jbeta primers characterized the PCR. The assay was immunoSEQ multiplex PCR, and TCRdb's table has in-frame clones only and misses some. The sample includes about 250,000 clones, about 85% of them seen just once. Sequencing used PBMCs. Every receptor here comes from a girl aged 2-15 years in good health and CMV-seronegative.

The gene calls are TRBV20-1 and TRBJ2-2; D is unclear. The CDR3 has 11 amino acids. The V gene's germline CDR1 is DFQATT and CDR2 SNEGSKA (reference sequence). The germline V and J ends were trimmed by 6 bases and 1 base, with 3 bases remaining between them. CDR3 DNA: TGCAGTGCCCTGAACACCGGGGAGCTGTTTTTT. This encodes CSALNTGELFF.

The chain uses TRBV4-2 and TRBJ2-1; maybe TRBD2 (6 bases). V lost 3 bases and J 4 bases, leaving 10 bases between the germline ends. Germline V gives CDR1 LGHNA, CDR2 YNFKEQ. The CDR3 loop spans 14 amino acids. CDR3 coding DNA: TGTGCCAGCAGCCATCCACGGGGGTACAATGAGCAGTTCTTC. Translating gives CASSHPRGYNEQFF.

This rearrangement joins TRBV27 to TRBJ2-6, with D tentatively TRBD2 (6 bases). CDR3 length equals 18 residues. With 2 bases removed from V and 0 bases from J, the gap between germline ends came to 14 bases. Germline V gene lookup returns CDR1 MNHEY and CDR2 SMNVEV (reference sequence). The CDR3 spells CASSLTPGRLSGANVLTF. The CDR3 DNA reads TGTGCCAGCAGTTTAACCCCAGGGAGGCTCTCTGGGGCCAACGTCCTGACTTTC.

This chain connects TRBV7-8 to TRBJ2-7; possibly TRBD2 for D (6 bases). The V end was cut by 0 bases, the J end by 6 bases, with 12 bases between. The CDR3 length is 14 residues. Germline V gene data show CDR1 as SGHVS and CDR2 as FQNEAQ. CDR3 nucleotide sequence: TGTGCCAGCAGCTTAGCCGGGGGACCCTCCGAGCAGTACTTC. It specifies CASSLAGGPSEQYF.

This clone has a single count. The rearrangement uses TRBV2 and TRBJ2-7, with 8 bases aligning to TRBD2. Per the germline V gene, CDR1 is SNHLY and CDR2 is FYNNEI. V was pared by 4 bases and J by 7 bases, with 12 bases of the junction left unmatched. The CDR3 is made up of 15 amino acids. The CDR3 sequence: CASSGATSGSHEQYF. Here the CDR3 DNA reads TGTGCCAGCAGTGGGGCAACGAGCGGGAGCCATGAGCAGTACTTC.

The chain recombines TRBV18 with TRBJ1-1; the match to TRBD1 covers 10 bases. This CDR3 region has 15 residues. CDR1 is KGHSH, CDR2 LQKENI, per germline. Losses at the gene ends were 3 bases for V and 6 bases for J; bases not matched to a gene: 7. The CDR3 coding sequence is TGTGCCAGCTCACCTCGGGACAGGGGCTTTCCTGAAGCTTTCTTT. Translated, it gives CASSPRDRGFPEAFF.

This clone was counted between two and nine times. V gene TRBV10-3 combines with J gene TRBJ1-1, with 9 nucleotides matching TRBD1. This CDR3 has 14 residues. The V segment lost 8 bases and the J segment 3 bases; nucleotides outside the gene matches: 7. In germline, CDR1 is ENHRY, CDR2 SYGVKD. CDR3 coding DNA: TGTGCCATCGGGACAGGGTGGGAGGACACTGAAGCTTTCTTT. Its translation is CAIGTGWEDTEAFF.

The chain is built from TRBV28 and TRBJ2-3, with D perhaps TRBD1 (5 bases). The germline CDR1 and CDR2 sequences are MDHEN and SYDVKM. This CDR3 region has 12 residues. V dropped 8 bases and J dropped 3 bases, with 9 bases sitting between them. The CDR3 loop reads CASESGTDTQYF. Here the CDR3 DNA reads TGTGCCAGCGAATCAGGGACAGATACGCAGTATTTT.

The rearrangement uses TRBV6-5 and TRBJ1-5, with TRBD1 identical over 8 bases. V dropped 6 bases and J dropped 2; count of bases not matched to a gene: 6. The CDR3 has 15 residues. Germline assignment: CDR1 MNHEY and CDR2 SVGAGI. The CDR3, as DNA: TGTGCCAGCAGCCTATACAGGGGGGGCAATCAGCCCCAGCATTTT. Amino acid sequence: CASSLYRGGNQPQHF.

This clone was found once. The gene calls are TRBV2 and TRBJ1-2; TRBD1 agrees at 8 bases. The CDR3 has 14 amino acids. Trimming cost V 4 bases and J 4 bases; bases outside gene matches: 5. CDR1 SNHLY and CDR2 FYNNEI come from the germline V gene. The CDR3 protein is CASSGRTGIYGYTF. The CDR3 DNA is TGTGCCAGCAGTGGTAGGACAGGGATCTATGGCTACACCTTC. Supplemented by reference TRBV2 and TRBJ1-2, the full variable domain reads EPEVTQTPSHQVTQMGQEVILRCVPISNHLYFYWYRQILGQKVEFLVSFYNNEISEKSEIFDDQFSVERPDGSNFTLKIRSTKLEDSAMYFCASSGRTGIYGYTFGSGTRLTVV.

V gene TRBV4-2 combines with J gene TRBJ1-5, with TRBD1 matching over 10 bases. The germline V gene has CDR1 LGHNA and CDR2 YNFKEQ. J lost 0 bases, V lost 4 bases, and 12 bases had no gene match. This CDR3 region has 19 residues. CDR3 in DNA: TGTGCCAGCAGCCGGATTCCCGGGACAGGGGCATATAGCAATCAGCCCCAGCATTTT. This translates into CASSRIPGTGAYSNQPQHF.

V gene TRBV18 combines with J gene TRBJ2-7; tentatively, D is TRBD1 (6 bases). The CDR3 is 14 residues long. The V end lost 4 bases, the J end lost 2 bases, and 12 bases lay between the germline ends. CDR1 and CDR2 from the germline V gene are KGHSH and LQKENI. This CDR3 reads CASSLTGQTYEQYF. The CDR3 DNA sequence: TGTGCCAGCTCACTTACGGGACAAACCTACGAGCAGTACTTC.

The rearrangement joins TRBV7-6 to TRBJ2-7; 13 bases agree with TRBD2. Germline V gene data show CDR1 as SGHVS and CDR2 as FNYEAQ. This CDR3 comprises 15 residues. V dropped 5 bases and J dropped 2; count of bases not matched to a gene: 3. CDR3 coding DNA: TGTGCCAGCAGCCTAGGGACTAGCGGGACCTACGAGCAGTACTTC. Translated, it gives CASSLGTSGTYEQYF.

V gene TRBV14 combines with J gene TRBJ2-5; 8 bases line up with TRBD1. V dropped 0 bases and J dropped 7; count of bases not matched to a gene: 16. The CDR3 runs to 18 residues. Germline V gives CDR1 SGHDN, CDR2 FVKESK. CDR3 sequence (DNA): TGTGCCAGCAGCCAAGATCAGGGGGCAAACCCGCCTTTCGGGACCCAGTACTTC. Its translation: CASSQDQGANPPFGTQYF.

This clone appeared a single time. The genes are TRBV27 and TRBJ2-3, with D maybe TRBD2 (5 bases). Trimming left V 2 bases short and J 1 base short, with 13 bases between. CDR1 and CDR2 from the germline V gene are MNHEY and SMNVEV (reference sequence). The CDR3 contains 16 residues. The chain's CDR3 is CASSLLPRGGTDTQYF. CDR3 bases: TGTGCCAGCAGTTTACTCCCACGGGGTGGCACAGATACGCAGTATTTT.

V gene TRBV6-1 combines with J gene TRBJ2-5, with 9 bases that match TRBD1. Germline-derived CDR1 and CDR2 are MNHNS and SASEGT. The CDR3 has 13 residues. The trim removed 4 bases at V and 5 bases at J, leaving 2 bases unmatched. In DNA, the CDR3 is TGTGCCAGCAGTGGACAGGGGGTTGAGACCCAGTACTTC. This gives the protein CASSGQGVETQYF.

The J gene is TRBJ1-5, the V gene TRBV27, with D possibly matching TRBD1 (5 bases). Germline CDR1 reads MNHEY; CDR2 reads SMNVEV (reference sequence). CDR3 length: 14 residues. Trimming pared 2 bases from V and 2 bases from J, leaving 7 bases between. DNA of the CDR3: TGTGCCAGCAGTTTAGTCAGGGGCAATCAGCCCCAGCATTTT. Amino acid sequence: CASSLVRGNQPQHF.

The gene calls are TRBV10-2 and TRBJ2-3; 9 nucleotides match TRBD2. CDR1 and CDR2 (germline): WSHSY, SAAADI. Losses at the gene ends were 10 bases for V and 3 bases for J; bases not matched to a gene: 11. The CDR3 runs to 15 residues. This chain's CDR3 is CATPGSGGPTDTQYF. The CDR3 nucleotides are TGCGCCACCCCTGGGAGCGGGGGGCCGACAGATACGCAGTATTTT.

The chain recombines TRBV5-4 with TRBJ1-5; D is uncertain. The V gene lost 4 bases and the J gene lost 4 bases, with 6 bases spanning the gap. Germline V lookup: CDR1 SGHNT, CDR2 YYREEE (reference sequence). This CDR3 is built from 12 residues. CDR3 loop: CASSIENQPQHF. CDR3 nucleotides: TGTGCCAGCAGCATTGAGAATCAGCCCCAGCATTTT.

This clone has just a few counts. The V and J genes are TRBV7-9 and TRBJ2-1, with 7 bases that match TRBD1. Germline CDR1 SEHNR, CDR2 FQNEAQ (reference sequence). J was trimmed by 3 bases and V by 3 bases; bases with no gene match: 17. The CDR3 has 19 amino acids. The CDR3 protein is CASSFPHPPRDRDYNEQFF. The CDR3 region has the DNA TGTGCCAGCAGCTTTCCACACCCGCCGAGAGACAGGGACTACAATGAGCAGTTCTTC. Full variable domain (missing parts from reference TRBV7-9 and TRBJ2-1): DTGVSQNPRHKITKRGQNVTFRCDPISEHNRLYWYRQTLGQGPEFLTYFQNEAQLEKSRLLSDRFSAERPKGSFSTLEIQRTEQGDSAMYLCASSFPHPPRDRDYNEQFFGPGTRLTVL.

The chain joins TRBV10-3 to TRBJ2-7, with D maybe TRBD2 (5 bases). CDR3 length: 15 amino acids. The ends were cut back, 2 bases at V and 4 bases at J, with 15 bases in the middle. CDR1 and CDR2 (germline): ENHRY, SYGVKD. CDR3: CAISELGGLEYEQYF. In DNA, the CDR3 is TGTGCCATCAGTGAGCTCGGAGGTTTAGAATACGAGCAGTACTTC.

The rearrangement uses TRBV4-1 and TRBJ2-1; 14 bases fit TRBD2. Germline lookup yields CDR1 MGHRA and CDR2 YSYEKL. The CDR3 is 17 amino acids. J was trimmed by 10 bases and V by 3 bases; bases with no gene match: 11. CDR3 sequence reads: CASSQLRLAGGPGEQFF. The CDR3 DNA reads as TGCGCCAGCAGCCAGCTCAGACTAGCGGGGGGGCCTGGCGAGCAGTTCTTC.

The rearrangement links TRBV7-9 to TRBJ2-3; 7 nucleotides line up with TRBD1. Trimming at V came to 10 bases and at J to 4 bases, leaving 8 bases not matched to a gene. The CDR3 extends over 13 amino acids. Germline V gene lookup returns CDR1 SEHNR and CDR2 FQNEAQ (reference sequence). The DNA of the CDR3 is TGTGCCACTCGGACAGGTTTATCAGATACGCAGTATTTT. This sequence encodes CATRTGLSDTQYF.

This chain uses TRBV7-6 with TRBJ2-7; possibly TRBD2 for D (6 bases). Trimming left V 2 bases short and J 0 bases short, with 11 bases between. Germline V CDR1 and CDR2: SGHVS, FNYEAQ. The CDR3 has 15 amino acids. CDR3 amino acids: CASSLWRGPSYEQYF. For the CDR3, the DNA is TGTGCCAGCAGCTTATGGAGGGGACCCTCCTACGAGCAGTACTTC.

The chain employs TRBV6-6 and TRBJ2-1, with 9 positions matching TRBD1. CDR1 MNHNY and CDR2 SVGAGI come from the germline V gene (reference sequence). Trimming at V came to 7 bases and at J to 8 bases, leaving 15 bases not matched to a gene. The CDR3 contains 16 residues. CDR3 sequence (DNA): TGTGCCAGCACCCCACCCGGGACAGGGACTCTGGATGAGCAGTTCTTC. Protein sequence: CASTPPGTGTLDEQFF.

The chain has TRBV5-8 and TRBJ2-2, with a weak D call TRBD1 (6 bases). Trimming left V 4 bases short and J 1 base short, with 14 bases between. The CDR3 is 16 amino acids. Germline V gene sequence: CDR1 SGHTS, CDR2 YDEGEE. The CDR3 region is CASSRTVRWNTGELFF. DNA for the CDR3: TGTGCCAGCAGCCGGACAGTCCGATGGAACACCGGGGAGCTGTTTTTT.

This rearrangement joins TRBV13 to TRBJ2-7, with D possibly TRBD1 on 6 matching bases. Per the germline V gene, CDR1 is PRHDT and CDR2 is FYEKMQ (reference sequence). The CDR3 runs to 13 residues. The germline V and J ends were trimmed by 4 bases and 4 bases, with 11 bases remaining between them. Here the CDR3 reads CASSSQGMYEQYF. In nucleotides, the CDR3 is TGTGCCAGCAGCTCACAGGGAATGTACGAGCAGTACTTC.